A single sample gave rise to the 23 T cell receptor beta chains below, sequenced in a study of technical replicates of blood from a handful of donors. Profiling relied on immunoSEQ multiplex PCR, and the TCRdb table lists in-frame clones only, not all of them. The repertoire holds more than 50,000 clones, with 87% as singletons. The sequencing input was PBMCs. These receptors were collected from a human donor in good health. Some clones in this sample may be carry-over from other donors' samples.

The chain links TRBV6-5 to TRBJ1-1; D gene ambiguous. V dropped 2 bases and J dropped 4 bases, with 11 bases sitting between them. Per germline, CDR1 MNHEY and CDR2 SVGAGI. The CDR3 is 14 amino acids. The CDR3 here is CASSYRRHRTEAFF. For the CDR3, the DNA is TGTGCCAGCAGTTACCGCCGACATCGCACTGAAGCTTTCTTT.

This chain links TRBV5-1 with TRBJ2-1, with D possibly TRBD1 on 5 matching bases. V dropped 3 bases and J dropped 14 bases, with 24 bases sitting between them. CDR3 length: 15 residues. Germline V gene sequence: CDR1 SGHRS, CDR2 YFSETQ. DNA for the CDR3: TGCGCCAGCAGCTCTATGGACACGACTCGGGCTAAAAAGTTCTTC. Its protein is CASSSMDTTRAKKFF.

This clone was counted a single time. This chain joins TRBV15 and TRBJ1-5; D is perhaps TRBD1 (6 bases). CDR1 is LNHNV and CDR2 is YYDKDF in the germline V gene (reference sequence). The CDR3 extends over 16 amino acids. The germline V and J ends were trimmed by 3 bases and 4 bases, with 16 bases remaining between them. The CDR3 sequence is CATSSGAGGKNQPQHF. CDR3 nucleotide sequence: TGTGCCACCAGCAGCGGGGCGGGGGGCAAAAATCAGCCCCAGCATTTT.

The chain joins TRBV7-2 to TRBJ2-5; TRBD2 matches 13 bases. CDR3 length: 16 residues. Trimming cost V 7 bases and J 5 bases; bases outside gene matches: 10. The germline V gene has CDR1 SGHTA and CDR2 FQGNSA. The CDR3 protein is CASTLGLAGVFETQYF. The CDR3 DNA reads TGTGCCAGCACCCTAGGACTAGCGGGGGTATTTGAGACCCAGTACTTC.

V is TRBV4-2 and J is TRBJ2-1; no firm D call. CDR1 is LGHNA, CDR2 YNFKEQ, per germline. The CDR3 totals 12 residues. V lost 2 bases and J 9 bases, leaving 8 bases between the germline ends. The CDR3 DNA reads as TGTGCCAGCAGCCAACGAACTGGTGAGCAGTTCTTC. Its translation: CASSQRTGEQFF.

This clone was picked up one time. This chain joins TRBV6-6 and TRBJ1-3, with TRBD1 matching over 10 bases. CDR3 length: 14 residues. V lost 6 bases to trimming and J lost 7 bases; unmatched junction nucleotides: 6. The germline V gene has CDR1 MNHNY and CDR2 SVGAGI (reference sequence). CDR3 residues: CASRPGGQGNTIYF. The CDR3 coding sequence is TGTGCCAGCAGGCCAGGGGGACAGGGGAACACCATATATTTT.

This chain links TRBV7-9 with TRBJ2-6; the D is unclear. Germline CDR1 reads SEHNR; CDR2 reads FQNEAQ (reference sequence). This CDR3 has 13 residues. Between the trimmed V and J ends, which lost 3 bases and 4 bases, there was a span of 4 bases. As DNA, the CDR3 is TGTGCCAGCAGCTTCGGGGGGGCCAACGTCCTGACTTTC. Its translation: CASSFGGANVLTF.

The CDR3 sequence is CASSLSAGLPGTGELFF. The CDR3 nucleotides read TGCGCCAGCAGCTTGTCAGCGGGGCTCCCGGGGACCGGGGAGCTGTTTTTT. The chain combines TRBV5-1 with TRBJ2-2; 7 bases map to TRBD2. The junction had 11 bases not matched to a gene; V was cut back by 1 base and J by 5 bases. CDR1 is SGHRS, CDR2 YFSETQ, per germline. The CDR3 runs 17 residues.

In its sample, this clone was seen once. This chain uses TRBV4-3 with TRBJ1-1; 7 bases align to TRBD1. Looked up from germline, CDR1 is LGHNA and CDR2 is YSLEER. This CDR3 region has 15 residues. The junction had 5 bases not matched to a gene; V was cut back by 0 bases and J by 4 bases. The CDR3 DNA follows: TGCGCCAGCAGCCAAGAGTACAGGGGTTCCACTGAAGCTTTCTTT. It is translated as CASSQEYRGSTEAFF.

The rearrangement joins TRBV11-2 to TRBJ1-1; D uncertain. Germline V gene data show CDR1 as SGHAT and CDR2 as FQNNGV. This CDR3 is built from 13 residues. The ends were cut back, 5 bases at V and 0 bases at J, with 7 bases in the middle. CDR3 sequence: CASSATLNTEAFF. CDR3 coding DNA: TGTGCCAGCAGCGCGACACTGAACACTGAAGCTTTCTTT.

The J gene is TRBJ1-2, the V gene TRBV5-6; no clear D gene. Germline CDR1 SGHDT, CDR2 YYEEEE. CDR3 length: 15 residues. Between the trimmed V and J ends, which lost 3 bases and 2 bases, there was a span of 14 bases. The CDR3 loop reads CASSSFRRMNYGYTF. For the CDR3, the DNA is TGTGCCAGCAGCTCCTTCCGGAGAATGAACTATGGCTACACCTTC.

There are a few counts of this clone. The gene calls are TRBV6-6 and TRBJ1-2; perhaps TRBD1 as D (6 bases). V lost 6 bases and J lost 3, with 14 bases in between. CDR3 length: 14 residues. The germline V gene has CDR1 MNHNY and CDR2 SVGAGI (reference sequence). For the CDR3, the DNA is TGTGCCAGCAGCGAAGGGACAATAGACTATGGCTACACCTTC. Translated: CASSEGTIDYGYTF.

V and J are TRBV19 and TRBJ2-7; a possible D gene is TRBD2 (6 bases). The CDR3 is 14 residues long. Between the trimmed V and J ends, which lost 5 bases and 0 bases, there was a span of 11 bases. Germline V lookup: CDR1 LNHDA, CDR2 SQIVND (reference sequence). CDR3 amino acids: CASSEGLLSYEQYF. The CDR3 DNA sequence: TGTGCCAGTAGTGAGGGACTCCTCTCCTACGAGCAGTACTTC.

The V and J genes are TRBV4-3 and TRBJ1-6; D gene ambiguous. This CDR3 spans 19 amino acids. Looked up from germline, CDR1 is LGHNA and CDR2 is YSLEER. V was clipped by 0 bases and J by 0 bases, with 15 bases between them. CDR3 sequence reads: CASSQDHKELSSYNSPLHF. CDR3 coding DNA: TGCGCCAGCAGCCAAGACCATAAGGAGCTAAGCTCCTATAATTCACCCCTCCACTTT.

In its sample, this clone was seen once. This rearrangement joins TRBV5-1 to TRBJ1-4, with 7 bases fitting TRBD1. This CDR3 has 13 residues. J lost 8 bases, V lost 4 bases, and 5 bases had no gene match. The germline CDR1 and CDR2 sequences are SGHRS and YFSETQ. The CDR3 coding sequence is TGCGCCAGCAGCAGAACAGGGGAAGAAAAACTGTTTTTT. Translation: CASSRTGEEKLFF.

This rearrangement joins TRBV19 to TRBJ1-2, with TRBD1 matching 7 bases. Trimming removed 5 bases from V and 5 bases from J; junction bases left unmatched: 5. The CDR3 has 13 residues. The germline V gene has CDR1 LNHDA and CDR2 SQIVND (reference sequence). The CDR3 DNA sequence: TGTGCCAGTAGTTCGACAGGGCCATATGGCTACACCTTC. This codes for CASSSTGPYGYTF.

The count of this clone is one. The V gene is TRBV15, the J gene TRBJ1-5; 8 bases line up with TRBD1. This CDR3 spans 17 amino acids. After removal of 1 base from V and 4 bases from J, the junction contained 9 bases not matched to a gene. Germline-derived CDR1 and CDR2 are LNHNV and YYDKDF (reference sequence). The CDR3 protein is CATSRVSDRGGNQPQHF. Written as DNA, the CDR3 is TGTGCCACCAGCAGAGTATCCGACAGGGGAGGAAATCAGCCCCAGCATTTT.

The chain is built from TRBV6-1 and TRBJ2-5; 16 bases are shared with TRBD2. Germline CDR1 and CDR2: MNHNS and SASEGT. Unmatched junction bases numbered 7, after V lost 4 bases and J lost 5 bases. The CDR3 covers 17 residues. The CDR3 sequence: CASSAGTSGRARETQYF. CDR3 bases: TGTGCCAGCAGTGCAGGGACTAGCGGGAGGGCGCGGGAGACCCAGTACTTC.

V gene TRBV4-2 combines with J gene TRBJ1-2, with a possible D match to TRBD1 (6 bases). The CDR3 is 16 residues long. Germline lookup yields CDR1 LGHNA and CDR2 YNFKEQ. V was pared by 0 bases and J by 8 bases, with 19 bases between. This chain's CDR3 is CASSQDRRAGVRGYTF. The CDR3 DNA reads TGTGCCAGCAGCCAAGATCGGCGGGCAGGGGTGAGGGGCTACACCTTC.

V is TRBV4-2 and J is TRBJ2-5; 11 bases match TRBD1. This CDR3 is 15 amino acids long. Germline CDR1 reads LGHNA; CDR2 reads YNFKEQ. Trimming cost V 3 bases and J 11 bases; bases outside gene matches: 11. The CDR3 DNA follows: TGTGCCAGCAGCCAGGATGGGGACAGGGGGAGTGAGCAGTACTTC. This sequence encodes CASSQDGDRGSEQYF.

The CDR3 reads CASSFDRGNYEQYF. The CDR3 DNA follows: TGCGCCAGCAGTTTTGACAGGGGGAACTACGAGCAGTACTTC. The rearrangement links TRBV5-1 to TRBJ2-7; 9 nucleotides match TRBD1. The CDR3 is 14 amino acids. Germline V lookup: CDR1 SGHRS, CDR2 YFSETQ. After removal of 5 bases from V and 3 bases from J, the junction contained 6 bases not matched to a gene.

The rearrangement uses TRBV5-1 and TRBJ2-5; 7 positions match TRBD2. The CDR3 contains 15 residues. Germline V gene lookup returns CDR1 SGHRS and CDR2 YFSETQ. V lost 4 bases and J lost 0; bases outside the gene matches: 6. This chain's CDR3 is CASSPGTTYQETQYF. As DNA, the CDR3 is TGCGCCAGCAGCCCCGGGACTACCTACCAAGAGACCCAGTACTTC. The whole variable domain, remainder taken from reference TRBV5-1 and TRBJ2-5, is KAGVTQTPRYLIKTRGQQVTLSCSPISGHRSVSWYQQTPGQGLQFLFEYFSETQRNKGNFPGRFSGRQFSNSRSEMNVSTLELGDSALYLCASSPGTTYQETQYFGPGTRLLVL.

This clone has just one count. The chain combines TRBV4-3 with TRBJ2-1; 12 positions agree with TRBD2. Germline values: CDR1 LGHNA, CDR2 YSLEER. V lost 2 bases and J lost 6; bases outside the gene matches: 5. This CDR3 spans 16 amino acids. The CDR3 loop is CASSQRTSGVGNEQFF. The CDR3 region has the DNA TGCGCCAGCAGCCAACGGACTAGCGGGGTGGGCAATGAGCAGTTCTTC.